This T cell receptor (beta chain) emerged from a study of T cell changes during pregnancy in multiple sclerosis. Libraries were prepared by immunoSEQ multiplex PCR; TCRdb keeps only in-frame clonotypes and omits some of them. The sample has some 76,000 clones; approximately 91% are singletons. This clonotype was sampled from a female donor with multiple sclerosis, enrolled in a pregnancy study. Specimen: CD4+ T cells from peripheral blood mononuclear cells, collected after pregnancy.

CDR3 coding DNA: TGTGCCAGCAGCCGAGAGGGGGTGTCGGCCGGGGAGCTGTTTTTT. This gives the protein CASSREGVSAGELFF. V gene TRBV7-7 combines with J gene TRBJ2-2; weak D call: TRBD1 (6 bases). The CDR3 is 15 amino acids. The V and J ends lost 5 bases and 6 bases respectively, with 16 bases between them. The germline gives CDR1 SSHAT, CDR2 FNYEAQ (reference sequence).